The 5 T cell receptor beta chains below come from one sample, sequenced in a study of T cell repertoires in cytomegalovirus infection. TCRdb recomputed calls from the reads with MiXCR, one row per CDR3 protein. The sample carries around 630,000 distinct CDR3 sequences, roughly a quarter recorded once. Sequenced: CD8+ T cells from PBMCs. The receptor source for this set is a human donor in good health (CMV status not recorded). Some clones in this sample may be carry-over from other donors' samples.

This clonotype has only a few counts. The chain couples TRBV7-9 to TRBJ1-1; D possibly corresponds to TRBD1 (6 bases). The CDR3 totals 16 residues. V was cut by 2 bases and J by 6 bases, with 19 bases left in between. Per the germline V gene, CDR1 is SEHNR and CDR2 is FQNEAQ (reference sequence). The CDR3 DNA reads as TGTGCCAGCAGCTTAAAAGCTGGCGGGGGGCAGCCTGAAGCTTTCTTT. Protein sequence: CASSLKAGGGQPEAFF.

This clonotype was seen repeatedly, ten times or more. This rearrangement joins TRBV7-6 to TRBJ1-1, with TRBD1 matching over 10 bases. The junction had 6 bases not matched to a gene; V was cut back by 4 bases and J by 4 bases. Germline V CDR1 and CDR2: SGHVS, FNYEAQ. This CDR3 region has 15 residues. This CDR3 is CASSSQDRGVTEAFF. The CDR3 DNA is TGTGCCAGCAGCTCCCAGGACAGGGGGGTCACTGAAGCTTTCTTT. Based on the CDR3 plus reference TRBV7-6 and TRBJ1-1, the full variable domain is GAGVSQSPRYKVTKRGQDVALRCDPISGHVSLYWYRQALGQGPEFLTYFNYEAQQDKSGLPNDRFSAERPEGSISTLTIQRTEQRDSAMYRCASSSQDRGVTEAFFGQGTRLTVV.

This clonotype has just a few counts. The V gene is TRBV2, the J gene TRBJ2-4; possible D gene TRBD2, 7 bases. The germline V gene encodes CDR1 SNHLY and CDR2 FYNNEI. The CDR3 covers 16 residues. V was shortened by 6 bases and J by 5 bases, with 20 bases between the two germline ends. CDR3: CASRGRGPLPENIQYF. The CDR3 DNA sequence: TGTGCCAGCAGAGGGCGGGGGCCCCTACCTGAAAACATTCAGTACTTC.

The chain links TRBV18 to TRBJ1-2, with D perhaps TRBD1 (6 bases). Trimming left V 2 bases short and J 7 bases short, with 11 bases between. CDR1 is KGHSH and CDR2 is LQKENI in the germline V gene. The length of the CDR3 is 13 residues. CDR3 sequence reads: CASSPAGASGYTF. DNA of the CDR3: TGTGCCAGCTCACCAGCGGGGGCCAGTGGCTACACCTTC.

This clonotype appeared a few times. The rearrangement uses TRBV4-3 and TRBJ1-2; D not resolved. The CDR3 sequence is 15 residues long. Per the germline V gene, CDR1 is LGHNA and CDR2 is YSLEER. With 1 base removed from V and 4 bases from J, the gap between germline ends came to 13 bases. CDR3 amino acids: CASSQAPSGSYGYTF. In DNA form, the CDR3 reads TGCGCCAGCAGCCAAGCTCCCTCGGGTTCCTATGGCTACACCTTC.